The following is a T cell receptor (beta chain) sequence with its context. This clone's antigen is unknown. Base qualities are missing; no much larger clone stands one base away. From cysteine to phenylalanine, the CDR3 is 14 amino acids long. The read is trimmed to its CDR3 DNA, 42 bases read in frame from base 1. The germline V gene (reference sequence) gives CDR1 as MNHEY and CDR2 as SMNVEV. The junction shows trimming of 5 bases on V and 3 bases on J, plus 14 bases between the germline ends. The method behind the library was the immunoSEQ multiplex PCR assay. The source is immuneACCESS, and TCRdb retained only in-frame sequences with V and J called. Part of the clones is not carried over; for the studies checked, unresolved V genes explain less than half of this, and the remainder is unexplained. A total of more than 70,000 clones appear in this sample, roughly 93% of them only once. The ten most abundant clones make up less than 0.3% of the sample.

The record originates from a study of technical replicates of blood from several donors (dated by TCRdb to about 2017). Recombination joined TRBV27 with TRBJ2-7, with an unclear D gene assignment. The sample taken for sequencing was T cells isolated from PBMCs. This TCR came from a human donor in good health. The CDR3 reads CASSLQSRGYEQYF. Read as DNA, the sequence is TGTGCCAGCAGTCTCCAATCCCGAGGCTACGAGCAGTACTTC.